The entry below describes one T cell receptor (beta chain). Surgeons resected thymus tissue during corrective heart surgery. This entry belongs to a study of human thymus T cells. Germline CDR1 reads LGHNA; CDR2 reads YSLEER. V lost 0 bases and J lost 4, with 18 bases in between. The CDR3 runs to 17 residues. Sequencing used immunoSEQ multiplex PCR; TCRdb keeps in-frame clones, though not all of them. The data contain around 130,000 clones, about 95% of them singletons. This sequence was found in a boy less than two years old with a congenital heart defect but otherwise immunologically healthy. The sequenced sample was thymus tissue. The chain is built from TRBV4-3 and TRBJ2-5; TRBD1 is a possible D gene (6 bases). The CDR3 here is CASSQDRGRTLLETQYF. For the CDR3, the DNA is TGCGCCAGCAGCCAAGATAGGGGGAGAACCCTCTTAGAGACCCAGTACTTC.